This T cell receptor beta chain comes out of a study of T cells in Graves' hyperthyroidism and ophthalmopathy. Study observations and caveats: Blood held most thyroid clonotypes expanded above 0.001 frequency. A 13 V-J model separated ophthalmopathy from stable hyperthyroidism.

Amplified regions were TCR beta CDR3 sequences from RNA transcripts. The HTBI primer set was used in a first-round RT-PCR of the TCR CDR3. TCRdb called the multiplex PCR reads again in MiXCR, with one record for every CDR3 protein. The sample consists of 300,000 to 400,000 distinct CDR3 sequences, over 15% of them appearing once. CDR3 length equals 17 residues. V lost 6 bases and J lost 0; bases outside the gene matches: 9. From germline, CDR1 is SNHLY and CDR2 FYNNEI. Those patients with uncontrolled infection, other autoimmune disease, pregnancy or lactation were excluded. The authors took PBMCs from roughly 10 ml fresh peripheral blood. Regarding this clonotype: The antigen remains undetermined.

Source material: blood. The TCR sequence derives from a woman in her 50s with Graves' hyperthyroidism. V gene TRBV2 combines with J gene TRBJ2-3, with TRBD2 matching 10 bases. The CDR3 DNA reads as TGTGCCAGCAGAAGCGTAGCGGGGGGAAATAGCACAGATACGCAGTATTTT. Its translation: CASRSVAGGNSTDTQYF.